This note documents a single T cell receptor (beta chain) sequence. The sample belongs to a study of blood T cell repertoires in COVID-19. Study overall: The United States, Italy and Spain supplied acute and convalescent COVID-19 samples. T cells, B-cell-depleted T cells, or PBMCs supplied cDNA or gDNA.

CDR3 size: 14 residues. V was pared by 7 bases and J by 2 bases, with 15 bases between. Looked up from germline, CDR1 is LNHDA and CDR2 is SQIVND (reference sequence). The assay was immunoSEQ multiplex PCR, and TCRdb's table has in-frame clones only and misses some. The repertoire holds just under 350,000 clones, with more than 75% as singletons. This TCR derives from a woman in her fifties or sixties with COVID-19, enrolled during active disease. V and J are TRBV19 and TRBJ2-7; perhaps TRBD1 as D (6 bases). The sample was peripheral blood. The CDR3, as DNA: TGTGCCAGTACCTCACAGGGTAATCCCTACGAGCAGTACTTC. It encodes CASTSQGNPYEQYF.